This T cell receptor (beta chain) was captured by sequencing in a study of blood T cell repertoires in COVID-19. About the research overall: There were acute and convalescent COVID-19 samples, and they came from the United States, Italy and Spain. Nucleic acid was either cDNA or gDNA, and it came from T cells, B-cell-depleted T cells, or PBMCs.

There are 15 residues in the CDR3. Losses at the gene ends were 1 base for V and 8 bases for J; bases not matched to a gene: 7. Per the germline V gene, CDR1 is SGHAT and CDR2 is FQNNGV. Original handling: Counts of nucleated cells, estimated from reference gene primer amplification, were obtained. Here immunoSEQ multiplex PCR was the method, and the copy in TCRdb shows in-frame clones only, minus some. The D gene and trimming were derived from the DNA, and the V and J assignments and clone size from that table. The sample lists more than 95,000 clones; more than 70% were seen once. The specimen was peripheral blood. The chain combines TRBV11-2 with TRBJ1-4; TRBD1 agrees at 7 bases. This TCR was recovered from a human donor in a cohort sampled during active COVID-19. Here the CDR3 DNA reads TGTGCCAGCAGCTTAGCTGGGGACAGACGCGAAAAACTGTTTTTT. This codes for CASSLAGDRREKLFF.